This passage covers 22 T cell receptor beta chains from one sample sequenced in a study of control samples from healthy donors and cancer patients. Profiling relied on immunoSEQ multiplex PCR, and the TCRdb table lists in-frame clones only, not all of them. The sample holds 200,000 to 250,000 clones, just under 95% seen once. The specimen was blood. Receptors originate from a middle-aged man in good health.

The chain joins TRBV7-2 to TRBJ2-5; possibly TRBD2 for D (5 bases). Germline V gives CDR1 SGHTA, CDR2 FQGNSA. V shed 2 bases and J shed 4 bases, with 8 bases lying between them. The CDR3 is 13 amino acids. Written as DNA, the CDR3 is TGTGCCAGCAGCTTACGACGGGGAGAGACCCAGTACTTC. Its translation: CASSLRRGETQYF.

V gene TRBV28 combines with J gene TRBJ1-3, with D possibly TRBD1 on 5 matching bases. Germline V lookup: CDR1 MDHEN, CDR2 SYDVKM. V was pared by 9 bases and J by 2 bases, with 11 bases between. The CDR3 spans 13 residues. In DNA, the CDR3 is TGTGCCAGTTACCGACAGCCTGGAAACACCATATATTTT. Encoded protein: CASYRQPGNTIYF. Variable domain in full (rest from reference TRBV28 and TRBJ1-3): DVKVTQSSRYLVKRTGEKVFLECVQDMDHENMFWYRQDPGLGLRLIYFSYDVKMKEKGDIPEGYSVSREKKERFSLILESASTNQTSMYLCASYRQPGNTIYFGEGSWLTVV.

The rearrangement links TRBV28 to TRBJ2-2, with D perhaps matching TRBD1 or TRBD2 (5 bases each). Germline CDR1 is MDHEN and CDR2 is SYDVKM. This CDR3 has 16 amino acids. The V gene lost 2 bases and the J gene lost 0 bases, with 10 bases spanning the gap. In DNA, the CDR3 is TGTGCCAGCAGTTTAGCCACGGGGCCGAACACCGGGGAGCTGTTTTTT. It translates to CASSLATGPNTGELFF.

The chain uses TRBV19 and TRBJ1-5; 8 bases line up with TRBD1. The trim removed 5 bases at V and 6 bases at J, leaving 9 bases unmatched. From germline, CDR1 is LNHDA and CDR2 SQIVND (reference sequence). The CDR3 length is 15 residues. The CDR3 sequence: CASSSVTQGGQPQHF. In DNA form, the CDR3 reads TGTGCCAGTAGTTCCGTGACACAGGGGGGTCAGCCCCAGCATTTT.

The chain uses TRBV10-1 and TRBJ1-1; the D is unclear. Germline V gene lookup returns CDR1 WNHNN and CDR2 SYGVQD (reference sequence). This CDR3 comprises 14 residues. V lost 0 bases to trimming and J lost 4 bases, with 9 bases between them. The CDR3 reads CASSESTHSTEAFF. The CDR3 DNA is TGCGCCAGCAGTGAGTCGACCCACAGCACTGAAGCTTTCTTT.

CDR3 protein: CASSPDGFGGVNTEAFF. DNA for the CDR3: TGTGCCAGCTCACCAGACGGGTTTGGCGGGGTGAACACTGAAGCTTTCTTT. J is TRBJ1-1 and V is TRBV18; D is unresolved. The V and J ends lost 2 bases and 0 bases respectively, with 16 bases between them. Germline CDR1 reads KGHSH; CDR2 reads LQKENI. The CDR3 is made up of 17 amino acids.

The chain links TRBV11-1 to TRBJ1-1, with D uncertain. V gave up 3 bases and J gave up 5 bases, with 16 bases separating them. From germline, CDR1 is SGHAT and CDR2 FQDESV (reference sequence). The CDR3 is 15 residues long. The CDR3 DNA reads TGTGCCAGCAGCTTTCCGAGGATTGGGGAAACTGAAGCTTTCTTT. Translating it yields CASSFPRIGETEAFF.

This chain connects TRBV18 to TRBJ2-5; 12 bases map to TRBD1. This CDR3 comprises 15 residues. V lost 5 bases, J lost 7 bases, and 8 bases stayed unmatched. Germline V CDR1 and CDR2: KGHSH, LQKENI. CDR3 amino acids: CASSRDRGPEGTQYF. The CDR3 DNA follows: TGTGCCAGCTCAAGGGACAGGGGGCCCGAGGGGACCCAGTACTTC.

The chain is built from TRBV30 and TRBJ1-5, with TRBD1 as a possible D gene (6 bases). This CDR3 spans 14 amino acids. Germline-derived CDR1 and CDR2 are GTSNPN and SVGIG (reference sequence). Trimming stripped 7 bases from V and 4 bases from J, with 17 bases between. The CDR3 bases are TGTGCCTCGGCTAGGGACACCGAAAATCAGCCCCAGCATTTT. Its translation: CASARDTENQPQHF.

The chain has TRBV7-6 and TRBJ1-5; 10 nucleotides line up with TRBD1. J lost 6 bases, V lost 2 bases, and 10 bases had no gene match. Looked up from germline, CDR1 is SGHVS and CDR2 is FNYEAQ. CDR3 length: 17 amino acids. CDR3 amino acids: CASSLTPTGGGGQPQHF. The CDR3 DNA is TGTGCCAGCAGCTTAACCCCGACAGGGGGCGGCGGTCAGCCCCAGCATTTT.

The CDR3 region has the DNA TGCGCCAGCAGTATGGGGGAAGGCCAGCCCCAGCATTTT. Translating it yields CASSMGEGQPQHF. V usage is TRBV10-1 and J usage is TRBJ1-5, with D possibly TRBD1 on 5 matching bases. Germline loops: CDR1 WNHNN, CDR2 SYGVQD (reference sequence). The ends were cut back, 5 bases at V and 7 bases at J, with 12 bases in the middle. This CDR3 is built from 13 residues.

The chain is built from TRBV18 and TRBJ1-1; a possible D gene is TRBD1 (5 bases). V lost 1 base and J lost 7, with 13 bases in between. This CDR3 has 14 residues. CDR1 and CDR2 (germline): KGHSH, LQKENI. The CDR3 loop is CASSPLIETDEAFF. Written as DNA, the CDR3 is TGTGCCAGCTCACCACTCATCGAGACAGATGAAGCTTTCTTT.

The CDR3 spells CASSLRSPLDTQYF. The CDR3 DNA reads as TGTGCCAGCAGCTTGCGATCTCCACTGGATACGCAGTATTTT. The V gene is TRBV5-6, the J gene TRBJ2-3, with D unresolved. Germline assignment: CDR1 SGHDT and CDR2 YYEEEE. The CDR3 totals 14 residues. V was trimmed by 1 base and J by 6 bases, leaving 12 bases between them.

The CDR3 here is CASSSPTSSGNTIYF. Here the CDR3 DNA reads TGTGCCAGCAGCTCTCCGACAAGCTCTGGAAACACCATATATTTT. The chain couples TRBV5-4 to TRBJ1-3; D is uncertain. Trimming pared 3 bases from V and 0 bases from J, leaving 10 bases between. The length of the CDR3 is 15 residues. Looked up from germline, CDR1 is SGHNT and CDR2 is YYREEE (reference sequence).

V usage is TRBV6-5 and J usage is TRBJ1-6; D is ambiguous. Germline V lookup: CDR1 MNHEY, CDR2 SVGAGI. The CDR3 is 12 amino acids. V shed 0 bases and J shed 10 bases, with 4 bases lying between them. In DNA form, the CDR3 reads TGTGCCAGCAGTTACTCTGCGTCACCCCTCCACTTT. This gives the protein CASSYSASPLHF.

V and J are TRBV12-3 or TRBV12-4 and TRBJ2-5, with D tentatively TRBD1 (6 bases). The CDR3 has 13 amino acids. Trimming shortened V by 6 bases and J by 0 bases, and 8 bases separated the two germline ends. CDR3 DNA sequence: TGTGCCAGCAGGAACAGGGACCAAGAGACCCAGTACTTC. Translated: CASRNRDQETQYF.

The rearrangement joins TRBV2 to TRBJ1-1; D gene ambiguous. The germline gives CDR1 SNHLY, CDR2 FYNNEI. The CDR3 runs to 11 residues. V lost 4 bases to trimming and J lost 4 bases, with 4 bases between them. CDR3 amino acids: CASSAGTEAFF. The DNA of the CDR3 is TGTGCCAGCAGTGCGGGCACTGAAGCTTTCTTT.

The chain links TRBV7-2 to TRBJ1-5; no firm D call. Trimming left V 1 base short and J 7 bases short, with 11 bases between. Looked up from germline, CDR1 is SGHTA and CDR2 is FQGNSA. The CDR3 extends over 14 amino acids. This CDR3 reads CASSLVGVGQPQHF. In DNA form, the CDR3 reads TGTGCCAGCAGCTTAGTCGGGGTTGGGCAGCCCCAGCATTTT.

This clone was seen just once. This sequence joins TRBV11-2 and TRBJ2-1; TRBD2 agrees at 7 bases. The CDR3 totals 12 residues. Germline loops: CDR1 SGHAT, CDR2 FQNNGV. V lost 1 base to trimming and J lost 10 bases; unmatched junction nucleotides: 1. CDR3 protein: CASSLGGGEQFF. The CDR3 DNA follows: TGTGCCAGCAGCTTAGGGGGGGGAGAGCAGTTCTTC.

The chain is built from TRBV27 and TRBJ2-6, with 12 bases fitting TRBD1. CDR3 length equals 17 residues. Losses at the gene ends were 5 bases for V and 0 bases for J; bases not matched to a gene: 2. Germline assignment: CDR1 MNHEY and CDR2 SMNVEV (reference sequence). The CDR3 nucleotides read TGTGCCAGCAGTCGGGACAGGGGGCGCTCTGGGGCCAACGTCCTGACTTTC. Amino acids: CASSRDRGRSGANVLTF.

V and J are TRBV30 and TRBJ1-3; TRBD1 aligns across 7 bases. Germline values: CDR1 GTSNPN, CDR2 SVGIG (reference sequence). The length of the CDR3 is 14 residues. The CDR3 nucleotides are TGTGCGTGGTCCCGGGACAGCTCTGGAAACACCATATATTTT. Protein: CAWSRDSSGNTIYF.

The chain uses TRBV18 and TRBJ2-6, with no clear D. Trimming removed 2 bases from V and 0 bases from J, with 8 bases in between. CDR3 length equals 16 residues. Per the germline V gene, CDR1 is KGHSH and CDR2 is LQKENI. The CDR3, as DNA: TGTGCCAGCTCACCAATAAGAATCTCTGGGGCCAACGTCCTGACTTTC. Protein: CASSPIRISGANVLTF.